Below, 15 T cell receptor beta chains from the same sample are listed, as sequenced in a study of T cell changes during pregnancy in multiple sclerosis. Sequencing used immunoSEQ multiplex PCR; TCRdb keeps in-frame clones, though not all of them. Counted here are about 70,000 clones, about 90% occurring once; the ten biggest clones make up almost 0.3%. The sample here was CD4+ T cells from peripheral blood mononuclear cells, taken after pregnancy. The source of these receptors is a female donor with multiple sclerosis, enrolled in a pregnancy study.

This chain uses TRBV28 with TRBJ2-5, with TRBD2 matching 8 bases. The CDR3 runs 14 residues. Germline V gene lookup returns CDR1 MDHEN and CDR2 SYDVKM. Unmatched junction bases numbered 5, after V lost 3 bases and J lost 5 bases. The CDR3 is CASSLVSGGETQYF. In DNA form, the CDR3 reads TGTGCCAGCAGTTTGGTTTCGGGAGGGGAGACCCAGTACTTC.

The genes are TRBV11-3 and TRBJ2-7; D uncertain. The V gene lost 1 base and the J gene lost 1 base, with 11 bases spanning the gap. This CDR3 region has 15 residues. In germline, CDR1 is SGHNT, CDR2 YENEEA. CDR3 sequence: CASSLALGQSYEQYF. CDR3 sequence (DNA): TGTGCCAGCAGCTTAGCCCTTGGGCAGTCCTACGAGCAGTACTTC.

This chain uses TRBV10-3 with TRBJ1-1; 7 positions agree with TRBD1. CDR1 and CDR2 from the germline V gene are ENHRY and SYGVKD. With V trimmed by 8 bases and J by 7 bases, 7 bases remained unmatched. The CDR3 covers 12 residues. The CDR3 DNA reads TGTGCCATCGTAAAACAGGGGAATGAAGCTTTCTTT. It encodes CAIVKQGNEAFF.

V and J are TRBV2 and TRBJ1-6; D gene ambiguous. Deletions cut 2 bases from V and 0 bases from J, with 5 bases between. The CDR3 is 15 amino acids. CDR1 is SNHLY and CDR2 is FYNNEI in the germline V gene. CDR3 region: CASSETSSYNSPLHF. The DNA of the CDR3 is TGTGCCAGCAGTGAAACAAGCTCCTATAATTCACCCCTCCACTTT.

The chain links TRBV19 to TRBJ2-5; 10 bases agree with TRBD2. V gave up 2 bases and J gave up 5 bases; unmatched junction bases: 5. CDR1 and CDR2 from the germline V gene are LNHDA and SQIVND (reference sequence). The CDR3 length is 15 residues. CDR3 sequence: CASSILAGAGETQYF. The CDR3 DNA reads as TGTGCCAGTAGTATACTAGCGGGAGCTGGGGAGACCCAGTACTTC.

The genes are TRBV30 and TRBJ1-1, with TRBD1 matching 9 bases. Looked up from germline, CDR1 is GTSNPN and CDR2 is SVGIG (reference sequence). V lost 5 bases to trimming and J lost 1 base; unmatched junction nucleotides: 5. The CDR3 covers 14 residues. The CDR3 bases are TGTGCCTGGGACCCGGGACAGGGGAACACTGAAGCTTTCTTT. Translation gives CAWDPGQGNTEAFF. Supplemented by reference TRBV30 and TRBJ1-1, the full variable domain reads SQTIHQWPATLVQPVGSPLSLECTVEGTSNPNLYWYRQAAGRGLQLLFYSVGIGQISSEVPQNLSASRPQDRQFILSSKKLLLSDSGFYLCAWDPGQGNTEAFFGQGTRLTVV.

With respect to this clone: The sample holds other DNA sequences that translate to the same CDR3. This chain uses TRBV5-1 with TRBJ1-5, with 9 bases fitting TRBD1. This CDR3 is built from 15 residues. The germline gives CDR1 SGHRS, CDR2 YFSETQ. The J segment lost 5 bases and the V segment lost 0 bases, leaving 3 bases of the junction unmatched. CDR3 coding DNA: TGCGCCAGCAGCTTGGAGGGACAGGGTGATCAGCCCCAGCATTTT. Protein product: CASSLEGQGDQPQHF.

CDR3 nucleotides: TGTGCCAGCAGCCCCCGAACGGGCAGGGGTATCACCGGGGAGCTGTTTTTT. Translating gives CASSPRTGRGITGELFF. The V and J genes are TRBV5-4 and TRBJ2-2; D is possibly TRBD1 (6 bases). This CDR3 comprises 17 residues. Germline CDR1 is SGHNT and CDR2 is YYREEE (reference sequence). Trimming took off 4 bases at V and 4 bases at J, with 20 bases between the two ends.

This chain uses TRBV19 with TRBJ2-7, with TRBD1 matching 10 bases. J was trimmed by 3 bases and V by 5 bases; bases with no gene match: 7. The length of the CDR3 is 15 residues. From germline, CDR1 is LNHDA and CDR2 SQIVND (reference sequence). In nucleotides, the CDR3 is TGTGCCAGTAGTTCCCGACAGGGGGCAGACTACGAGCAGTACTTC. Protein product: CASSSRQGADYEQYF. Combining the CDR3 with reference TRBV19 and TRBJ2-7 gives the whole variable domain DGGITQSPKYLFRKEGQNVTLSCEQNLNHDAMYWYRQDPGQGLRLIYYSQIVNDFQKGDIAEGYSVSREKKESFPLTVTSAQKNPTAFYLCASSSRQGADYEQYFGPGTRLTVT.

The chain joins TRBV6-1 to TRBJ2-3, with 7 nucleotides matching TRBD2. This CDR3 spans 14 amino acids. V dropped 7 bases and J dropped 0; count of bases not matched to a gene: 4. Per the germline V gene, CDR1 is MNHNS and CDR2 is SASEGT. CDR3 region: CASMSGVSTDTQYF. CDR3 DNA sequence: TGTGCCAGCATGAGCGGGGTTAGCACAGATACGCAGTATTTT.

This chain connects TRBV5-1 to TRBJ2-1, with 11 bases lining up with TRBD2. The CDR3 runs 16 residues. The germline CDR1 and CDR2 sequences are SGHRS and YFSETQ. Trimming took 4 bases from V and 5 from J; bases not matched to a gene: 8. CDR3 loop: CASSPVETSGNNEQFF. The CDR3 nucleotides are TGCGCCAGCAGCCCCGTCGAGACTAGCGGGAACAATGAGCAGTTCTTC. Supplemented by reference TRBV5-1 and TRBJ2-1, the full variable domain reads KAGVTQTPRYLIKTRGQQVTLSCSPISGHRSVSWYQQTPGQGLQFLFEYFSETQRNKGNFPGRFSGRQFSNSRSEMNVSTLELGDSALYLCASSPVETSGNNEQFFGPGTRLTVL.

The J gene is TRBJ1-1, the V gene TRBV6-6; TRBD1 aligns across 7 bases. With 6 bases clipped from V and 1 base from J, the junction kept 5 bases outside the gene matches. CDR1 is MNHNY and CDR2 is SVGAGI in the germline V gene (reference sequence). This CDR3 is 14 amino acids long. CDR3 amino acids: CASSPWTGNTEAFF. The CDR3 DNA follows: TGTGCCAGCAGCCCCTGGACAGGGAACACTGAAGCTTTCTTT.

The chain joins TRBV6-5 to TRBJ2-4; D is uncertain. The CDR3 sequence is 14 residues long. V shed 6 bases and J shed 3 bases, with 12 bases lying between them. The V gene's germline CDR1 is MNHEY and CDR2 SVGAGI. The CDR3 nucleotides are TGTGCCAGCAGGGATGGCGGAGTCAAAAACATTCAGTACTTC. It translates to CASRDGGVKNIQYF.

CDR3 protein: CASSRVAGGTGELFF. For the CDR3, the DNA is TGTGCCAGCAGCCGCGTAGCGGGAGGTACCGGGGAGCTGTTTTTT. The rearrangement joins TRBV4-2 to TRBJ2-2; TRBD2 aligns across 10 bases. The CDR3 consists of 15 residues. Germline loops: CDR1 LGHNA, CDR2 YNFKEQ. Unmatched junction bases numbered 4, after V lost 4 bases and J lost 5 bases.

The CDR3 spells CASSPSGTGSYEQYF. DNA of the CDR3: TGTGCCAGCTCACCGTCCGGGACAGGGTCCTACGAGCAGTACTTC. This rearrangement joins TRBV18 to TRBJ2-7; TRBD1 matches 9 bases. The germline CDR1 and CDR2 sequences are KGHSH and LQKENI. J lost 1 base, V lost 3 bases, and 4 bases had no gene match. The CDR3 is 15 residues long.